The sample holds many counts of the clone carrying this TCR beta chain. The antigen is undetermined. This entry comes from a study of early T cells in non-severe SARS-CoV-2 infection. Study-level findings and limits: The study's VDJdb matching favored anti-spike CD8 responses and missed private and CD4 specificities.

In the library, individual cDNA molecules carried attached unique molecular identifiers. TCRdb used MiXCR to reprocess the 5' RACE reads, holding one entry per CDR3 protein. This table holds around 52,000 distinct CDR3 sequences, roughly 13% found once. The V gene's germline CDR1 is MNHNY and CDR2 SVGAGI (reference sequence). Trimming cost V 7 bases and J 7 bases, with 16 bases left between them. The CDR3 runs 13 residues. This chain connects TRBV6-6 to TRBJ2-5; D gene uncertain. Sequencing was performed on whole blood. The origin of this receptor is an adult who was a healthcare worker with PCR-confirmed SARS-CoV-2 infection or an uninfected control (not recorded which). CDR3 DNA: TGTGCCAGCATCGAGCCTCCCGCAGGGACCCAGTACTTC. Translating it yields CASIEPPAGTQYF.